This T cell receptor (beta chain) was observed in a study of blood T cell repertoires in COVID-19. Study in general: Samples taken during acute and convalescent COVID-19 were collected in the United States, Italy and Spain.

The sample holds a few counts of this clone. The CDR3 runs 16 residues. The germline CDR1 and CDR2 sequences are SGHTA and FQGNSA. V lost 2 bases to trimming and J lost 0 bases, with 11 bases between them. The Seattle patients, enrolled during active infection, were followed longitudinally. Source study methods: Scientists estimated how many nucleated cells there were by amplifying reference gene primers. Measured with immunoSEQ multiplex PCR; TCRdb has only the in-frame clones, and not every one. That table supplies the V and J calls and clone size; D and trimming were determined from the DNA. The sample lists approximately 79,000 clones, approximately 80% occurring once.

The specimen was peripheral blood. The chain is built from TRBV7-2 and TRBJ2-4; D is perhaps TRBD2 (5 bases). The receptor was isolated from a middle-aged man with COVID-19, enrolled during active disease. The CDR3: CASSLLVRAAKNIQYF. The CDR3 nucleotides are TGTGCCAGCAGCTTATTAGTGAGGGCAGCCAAAAACATTCAGTACTTC.